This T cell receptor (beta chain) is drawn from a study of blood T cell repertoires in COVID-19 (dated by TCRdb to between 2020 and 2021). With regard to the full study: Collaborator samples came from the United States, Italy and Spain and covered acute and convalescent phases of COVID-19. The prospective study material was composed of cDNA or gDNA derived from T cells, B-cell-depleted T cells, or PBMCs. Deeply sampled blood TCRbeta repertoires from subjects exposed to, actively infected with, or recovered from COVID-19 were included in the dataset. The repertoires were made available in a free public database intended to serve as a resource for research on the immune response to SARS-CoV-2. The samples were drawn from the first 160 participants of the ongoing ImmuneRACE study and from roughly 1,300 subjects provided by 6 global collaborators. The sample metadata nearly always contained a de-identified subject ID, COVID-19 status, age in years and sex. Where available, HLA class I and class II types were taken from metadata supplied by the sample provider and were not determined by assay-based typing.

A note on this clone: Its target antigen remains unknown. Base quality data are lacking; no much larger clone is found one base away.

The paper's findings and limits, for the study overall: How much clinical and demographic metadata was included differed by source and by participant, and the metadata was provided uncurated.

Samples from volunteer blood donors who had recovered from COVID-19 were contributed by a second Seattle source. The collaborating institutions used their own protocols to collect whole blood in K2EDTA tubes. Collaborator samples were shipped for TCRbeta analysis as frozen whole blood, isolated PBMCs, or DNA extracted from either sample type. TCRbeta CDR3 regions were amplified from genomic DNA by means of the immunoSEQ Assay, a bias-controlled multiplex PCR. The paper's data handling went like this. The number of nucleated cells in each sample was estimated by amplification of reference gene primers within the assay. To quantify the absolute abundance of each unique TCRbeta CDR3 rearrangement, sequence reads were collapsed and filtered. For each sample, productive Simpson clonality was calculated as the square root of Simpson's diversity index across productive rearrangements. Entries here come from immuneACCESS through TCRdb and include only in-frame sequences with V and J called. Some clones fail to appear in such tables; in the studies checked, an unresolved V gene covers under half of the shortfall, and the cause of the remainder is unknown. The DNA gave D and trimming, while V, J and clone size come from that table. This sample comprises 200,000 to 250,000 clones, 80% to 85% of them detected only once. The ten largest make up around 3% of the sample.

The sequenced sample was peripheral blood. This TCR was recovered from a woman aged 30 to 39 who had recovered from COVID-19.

The CDR3 has the sequence CASSSIRQGTDEQYF. Read as DNA, the sequence is TGTGCCAGCAGCTCAATCCGACAGGGAACAGACGAGCAGTACTTC. In this chain, TRBV28 is recombined with TRBJ2-7; TRBD1 fits 7 bases in the junction. CDR1 and CDR2 are drawn from the germline V gene: MDHEN, SYDVKM. From V the trimming removes 6 bases and from J it removes 5 bases, while the gene matches leave 13 bases of the junction unaccounted for. Taken from cysteine to phenylalanine, the CDR3 has 15 residues. The CDR3 DNA has 45 bases and is translated from base 1.